This T cell receptor beta chain was sequenced during a study of CD8 T cells in Susac syndrome. Sequencing of TCR beta was undertaken in CD8+ and CD4+ T cells derived from blood. TEMRA cells were FACS-enriched, while CD8+ and CD4+ T cells were negatively isolated. As for this clonotype: The target antigen is unknown.

Study findings and constraints: Regarding the TCR sequencing and HLA analysis, the study admitted that a relatively small number of individuals were involved.

Germline lookup yields CDR1 MNHEY and CDR2 SVGAGI. V was pared by 5 bases and J by 6 bases, with 10 bases between. CDR3 length: 13 residues. Random hexamers were used to reverse transcribe the RNA input (roughly 0.5 to 1 ug). Multiplex PCR with immunoSEQ amplified the TCR beta CDR3 across 54 Vbeta and 13 Jbeta. TCRdb reprocessed the immunoSEQ multiplex PCR reads with MiXCR, giving one entry per CDR3 protein. This table has 110,000 or so distinct CDR3 sequences, about nine tenths appearing once. The clonotype comes from a human donor in good health. This chain uses TRBV6-5 with TRBJ2-2, with D possibly being TRBD2 (5 bases). What was sequenced was CD8+ T cells from PBMCs. The CDR3, as DNA: TGTGCCAGCAGTCCGGAGGTGGCCGGGGAGCTGTTTTTT. Translated, it gives CASSPEVAGELFF.